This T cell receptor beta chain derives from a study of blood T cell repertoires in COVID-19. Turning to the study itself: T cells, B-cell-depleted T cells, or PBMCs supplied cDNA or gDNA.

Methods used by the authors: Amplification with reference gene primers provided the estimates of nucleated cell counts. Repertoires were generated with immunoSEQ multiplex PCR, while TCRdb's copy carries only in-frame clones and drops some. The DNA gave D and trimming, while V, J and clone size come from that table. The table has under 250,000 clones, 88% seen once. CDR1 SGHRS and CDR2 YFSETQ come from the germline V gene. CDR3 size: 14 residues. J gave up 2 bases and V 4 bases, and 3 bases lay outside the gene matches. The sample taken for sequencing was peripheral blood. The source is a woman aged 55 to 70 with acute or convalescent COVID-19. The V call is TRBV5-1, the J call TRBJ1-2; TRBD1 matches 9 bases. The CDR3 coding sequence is TGCGCCAGCAGCGGGGGACAGGGAAACTATGGCTACACCTTC. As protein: CASSGGQGNYGYTF.